This T cell receptor (beta chain) comes out of a study of blood T cell repertoires in COVID-19. Background on the study: PBMCs, B-cell-depleted T cells, or T cells were the source of the cDNA or gDNA that made up the material.

Assay: immunoSEQ multiplex PCR; the TCRdb copy retains only in-frame clones and omits some. The data contain a few hundred thousand clones, just under 90% of them seen just once; the ten biggest clones take up 2.5% to 3.5%. CDR1 and CDR2 (germline): MDHEN, SYDVKM. V was pared by 8 bases and J by 1 base, with 6 bases between. The CDR3 extends over 12 amino acids. Participants' own reports of clinical history determined their cohort assignment. Sequencing input: PBMCs or T cells enriched from blood (not recorded which). The sequence came from a woman between 50 and 59 years old who had been exposed to COVID-19. This chain connects TRBV28 to TRBJ1-5; D may be TRBD1 (5 bases). CDR3 bases: TGTGCCAGCCGGGGGAGCAATCAGCCCCAGCATTTT. It specifies CASRGSNQPQHF.